This T cell receptor beta chain was documented in a study of Graves' ophthalmopathy and Graves' hyperthyroidism. RNA transcripts served as template for amplifying TCR beta CDR3 sequences. RT-PCR was first run with HTBI primers, then multiplex PCR in a second round. Using its own MiXCR run on the multiplex PCR reads, TCRdb lists one record per CDR3 protein. The table has around 600,000 distinct CDR3 sequences, roughly two fifths seen once. A note on this clonotype: Its antigen is not known. A much larger clone differs from this one at a single base, so this may be a read error. Since no conserved phenylalanine or tryptophan closes the CDR3, a read error is the likely cause.

The diagnostic workup employed clinical symptoms, serum thyroxine, TRAb, thyroid ultrasound and orbital computed tomography. As the starting material, 10 ml of fresh peripheral blood yielded the PBMCs. V lost 7 bases, J lost 2 bases, and 6 bases stayed unmatched. There are 14 residues in the CDR3. Study-level results: For predicting ophthalmopathy progression, the model had approximately 70% sensitivity and under 85% specificity.

The clonotype comes from an adult man with Graves' ophthalmopathy. Input material: peripheral blood. The chain is built from TRBV12-3 or TRBV12-4 and TRBJ2-7, with 9 bases matching TRBD1. DNA for the CDR3: TGTGCCAGCACCGGGACAGGGACAGCCTACGAGCAGTACTGC. Translation: CASTGTGTAYEQYC.